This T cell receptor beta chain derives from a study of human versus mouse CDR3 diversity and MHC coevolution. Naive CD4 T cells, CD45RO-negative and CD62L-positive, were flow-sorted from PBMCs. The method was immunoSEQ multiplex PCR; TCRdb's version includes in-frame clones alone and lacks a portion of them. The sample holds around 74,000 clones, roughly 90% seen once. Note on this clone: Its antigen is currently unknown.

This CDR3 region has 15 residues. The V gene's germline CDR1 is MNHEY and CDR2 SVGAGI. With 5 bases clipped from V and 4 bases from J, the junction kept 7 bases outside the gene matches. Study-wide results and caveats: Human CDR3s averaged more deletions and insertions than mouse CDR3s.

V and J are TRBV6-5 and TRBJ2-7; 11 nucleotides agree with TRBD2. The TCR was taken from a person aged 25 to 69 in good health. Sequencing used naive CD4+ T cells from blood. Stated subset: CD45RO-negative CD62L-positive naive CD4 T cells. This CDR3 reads CASSGALAGEYEQYF. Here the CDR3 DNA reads TGTGCCAGCAGTGGGGCACTAGCGGGGGAATACGAGCAGTACTTC.